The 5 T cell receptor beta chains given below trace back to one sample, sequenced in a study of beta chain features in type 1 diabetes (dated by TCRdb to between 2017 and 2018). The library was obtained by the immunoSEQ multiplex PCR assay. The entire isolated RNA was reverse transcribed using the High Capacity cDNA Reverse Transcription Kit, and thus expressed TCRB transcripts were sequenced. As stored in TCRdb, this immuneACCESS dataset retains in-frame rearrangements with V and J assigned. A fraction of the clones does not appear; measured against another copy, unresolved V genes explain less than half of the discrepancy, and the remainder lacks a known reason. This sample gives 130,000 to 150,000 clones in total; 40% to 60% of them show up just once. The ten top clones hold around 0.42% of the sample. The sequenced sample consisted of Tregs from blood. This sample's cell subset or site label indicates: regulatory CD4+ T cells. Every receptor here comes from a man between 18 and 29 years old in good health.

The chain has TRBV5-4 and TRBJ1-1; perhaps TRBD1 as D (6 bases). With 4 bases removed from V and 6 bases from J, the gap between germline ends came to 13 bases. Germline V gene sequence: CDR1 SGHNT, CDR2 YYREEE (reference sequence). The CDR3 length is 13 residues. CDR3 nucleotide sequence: TGTGCCAGCAGCGCCGACAGGTACCCTGAAGCTTTCTTT. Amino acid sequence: CASSADRYPEAFF.

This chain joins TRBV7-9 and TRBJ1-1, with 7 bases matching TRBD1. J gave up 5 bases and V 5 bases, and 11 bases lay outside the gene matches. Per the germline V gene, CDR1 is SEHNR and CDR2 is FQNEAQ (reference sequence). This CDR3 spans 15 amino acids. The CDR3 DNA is TGTGCCAGCAGCATCAGAACAGGGGAGGAAACTGAAGCTTTCTTT. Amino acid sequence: CASSIRTGEETEAFF.

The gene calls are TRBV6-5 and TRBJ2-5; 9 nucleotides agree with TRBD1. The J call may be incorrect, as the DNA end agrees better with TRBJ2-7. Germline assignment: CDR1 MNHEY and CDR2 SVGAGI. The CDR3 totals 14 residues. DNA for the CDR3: TGTGCCAGCAGCGACCGGGACAGGGCCTACGAGCAGTACTTC. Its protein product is CASSDRDRAYEQYF.

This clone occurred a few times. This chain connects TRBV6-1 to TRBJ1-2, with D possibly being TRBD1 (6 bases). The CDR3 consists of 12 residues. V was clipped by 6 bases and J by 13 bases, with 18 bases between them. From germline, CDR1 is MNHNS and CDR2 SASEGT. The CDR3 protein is CASRLSQGEVTF. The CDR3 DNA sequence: TGTGCCAGCAGGCTCTCACAGGGTGAAGTCACCTTC.

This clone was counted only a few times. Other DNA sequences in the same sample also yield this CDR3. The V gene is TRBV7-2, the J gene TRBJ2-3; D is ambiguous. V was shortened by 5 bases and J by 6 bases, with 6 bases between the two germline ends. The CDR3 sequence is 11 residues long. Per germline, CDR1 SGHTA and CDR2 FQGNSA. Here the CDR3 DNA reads TGTGCCAGCAGCCCCGCGGATACGCAGTATTTT. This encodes CASSPADTQYF.